This T cell receptor (beta chain) was sequenced in a study of T-cell reconstitution after alpha-beta-depleted transplantation in children. General study results and limits: Roughly two months post-transplant, alpha-beta T cells reportedly originated from several hundred graft clones that had expanded. By one year post-transplant, T-cell counts and diversity largely arose from T cells that were newly produced. Some patients showed high day-60 TCRbeta diversity, which derived from surviving recipient T cells and thymic progenitors.

J gave up 6 bases and V 7 bases, and 8 bases lay outside the gene matches. The CDR3 sequence is 13 residues long. The germline gives CDR1 MDHEN, CDR2 SYDVKM. Preparation of the TCRbeta library involved a method that used unique molecular identifiers. A single record per CDR3 protein comes from TCRdb applying MiXCR to the PCR reads. The sample includes 400,000 to 550,000 distinct CDR3 sequences, 10% to 13% of them seen just once. A note on this clonotype: Its cognate antigen is unknown.

The clonotype was recovered from a child aged 2-15 years with inherited bone marrow failure, due to receive a stem cell transplant. This sample comprised PBMCs, obtained before TCRalphabeta/CD19-depleted stem cell transplant. V is TRBV28 and J is TRBJ2-7, with 8 bases matching TRBD1. The CDR3 spells CASTSGQGSEQYF. The CDR3 DNA is TGTGCCAGCACCTCAGGACAGGGATCCGAGCAGTACTTC. The whole variable domain, remainder taken from reference TRBV28 and TRBJ2-7, is DVKVTQSSRYLVKRTGEKVFLECVQDMDHENMFWYRQDPGLGLRLIYFSYDVKMKEKGDIPEGYSVSREKKERFSLILESASTNQTSMYLCASTSGQGSEQYFGPGTRLTVT.